This is a list of T cell receptor beta chains from one sample in a study of CD8 T cells in Susac syndrome. TCRdb reprocessed the immunoSEQ multiplex PCR reads via MiXCR and lists one record per CDR3 protein. The profile covers approximately 270,000 distinct CDR3 sequences, with 93% appearing a single time and 0.065% to 0.08% taken by the ten largest. Sample: CD4+ T cells from PBMCs. These receptors were collected from a human donor with multiple sclerosis. The CDR3 runs from the conserved cysteine through the conserved F or W. Fields, in order: V gene, J gene, D gene, clone size, CDR3 protein, CDR3 DNA. D genes are given only for firm matches. Not every row has a clone size; where given, it reads once, few, many or a size class.

>TRBV28|TRBJ1-5|-|-
CASSRGGQPQHF
TGTGCCAGCAGTCGGGGTGGTCAGCCCCAGCATTTT
>TRBV11-2|TRBJ1-2|-|-
CASSLRRVSDGYTF
TGTGCCAGCAGCTTACGGAGGGTTTCGGATGGCTACACCTTC
>TRBV19|TRBJ1-3|-|-
CASSQFQGGNTIYF
TGTGCCAGTAGTCAATTTCAAGGCGGAAACACCATATATTTT
>TRBV5-6|TRBJ1-3|-|-
CASSLGQDIGSGNTIYF
TGTGCCAGCAGCTTGGGGCAGGATATTGGATCTGGAAACACCATATATTTT
>TRBV30|TRBJ1-1|-|-
CAWNSGLANTEAFF
TGTGCCTGGAATTCGGGGCTCGCGAACACTGAAGCTTTCTTT
>TRBV5-4|TRBJ1-1|TRBD1|-
CASSTPGQESGTEAFF
TGTGCCAGCAGCACCCCAGGACAGGAGTCGGGCACTGAAGCTTTCTTT
>TRBV4-1|TRBJ2-1|TRBD2|once
CASSHLSGGHYNEQFF
TGCGCCAGCAGCCATCTCAGCGGGGGGCACTACAATGAGCAGTTCTTC
>TRBV3-1|TRBJ1-3|-|-
CASSSAGNTIYF
TGTGCCAGCAGCTCCGCCGGAAACACCATATATTTT
>TRBV3-1|TRBJ2-1|TRBD2|-
CASSLGGAGWNEQFF
TGTGCCAGCAGCCTCGGGGGGGCCGGGTGGAATGAGCAGTTCTTC
>TRBV30|TRBJ2-5|-|-
CAWSVRAGQETQYF
TGTGCCTGGAGTGTACGGGCAGGCCAAGAGACCCAGTACTTC
>TRBV7-2|TRBJ2-2|-|-
CASSMNRVPNTGELFF
TGTGCCAGCAGCATGAACAGGGTTCCGAACACCGGGGAGCTGTTTTTT
>TRBV20-1|TRBJ2-3|-|-
CSARGGTTDTQYF
TGCAGTGCTAGAGGCGGGACCACAGATACGCAGTATTTT
>TRBV19|TRBJ2-2|TRBD2|-
CASTRGGSGQGGELFF
TGTGCCAGTACCCGGGGAGGGAGCGGCCAAGGCGGGGAGCTGTTTTTT
>TRBV6-1|TRBJ2-4|TRBD1|-
CASSVDRVGIQYF
TGTGCCAGCAGTGTTGACAGGGTCGGGATTCAGTACTTC
>TRBV14|TRBJ1-1|-|-
CASSQGSWAEAFF
TGTGCCAGCAGCCAAGGTTCTTGGGCTGAAGCTTTCTTT
>TRBV6-5|TRBJ1-2|-|-
CASSYSKGENGYTF
TGTGCCAGCAGTTACTCGAAAGGGGAGAATGGCTACACCTTC
>TRBV29-1|TRBJ2-5|-|-
CSVVSGTQETQYF
TGCAGCGTTGTGAGCGGCACCCAAGAGACCCAGTACTTC
>TRBV7-9|TRBJ2-4|-|-
CASSLQNIQYF
TGTGCCAGCAGCTTACAAAACATTCAGTACTTC
>TRBV29-1|TRBJ1-2|TRBD1|-
CSGGTGVDGYTF
TGCAGCGGCGGGACAGGGGTGGATGGCTACACCTTC
>TRBV7-2|TRBJ1-1|-|-
CASSLGGLGTEAFF
TGTGCCAGCAGCTTAGGGGGCTTGGGCACTGAAGCTTTCTTT
>TRBV30|TRBJ2-3|-|-
CAWSPYSTDTQYF
TGTGCCTGGAGTCCCTATAGCACAGATACGCAGTATTTT
>TRBV12-3/TRBV12-4|TRBJ2-5|TRBD2|-
CASSLGLAGGAQYF
TGTGCCAGCAGTTTAGGGCTAGCCGGGGGGGCCCAGTACTTC
>TRBV24-1|TRBJ2-5|-|once
CATSEPGQGQETQYF
TGTGCCACCAGTGAGCCCGGACAAGGACAAGAGACCCAGTACTTC
>TRBV29-1|TRBJ1-1|-|-
CSVEDIGPGTTEAFF
TGCAGCGTTGAAGATATCGGGCCGGGGACCACTGAAGCTTTCTTT
>TRBV9|TRBJ2-1|TRBD1|-
CASSVEDRDTIEQFF
TGTGCCAGCAGCGTAGAGGACAGGGATACAATCGAGCAGTTCTTC
>TRBV30|TRBJ2-3|TRBD2|-
CAWSHVTSGRSDTQYF
TGTGCCTGGAGCCACGTCACTAGCGGGAGGTCAGATACGCAGTATTTT
>TRBV3-1|TRBJ1-1|-|-
CASSQAPDMNTEAFF
TGTGCCAGCAGCCAAGCCCCAGACATGAACACTGAAGCTTTCTTT
>TRBV18|TRBJ2-7|TRBD1|-
CASSPLAGTGLADEQYF
TGTGCCAGCTCACCCCTAGCCGGGACAGGGCTGGCCGACGAGCAGTACTTC
>TRBV20-1|TRBJ1-1|TRBD1|-
CSARPIQGMGTEAFF
TGCAGTGCTAGACCGATACAGGGGATGGGGACTGAAGCTTTCTTT
>TRBV2|TRBJ1-6|-|-
CASSDGQRVDSPLHF
TGTGCCAGCAGTGATGGACAGAGAGTCGATTCACCCCTCCACTTT
>TRBV5-5|TRBJ1-4|-|-
CASSSGPGEKLFF
TGTGCCAGCAGCTCGGGACCCGGTGAAAAACTGTTTTTT
>TRBV5-1|TRBJ2-1|-|-
CASSLGGSYNEQFF
TGCGCCAGCAGCTTGGGGGGGTCCTACAATGAGCAGTTCTTC
>TRBV20-1|TRBJ2-1|TRBD2|-
CSARGAPRGSYNEQFF
TGCAGTGCTAGAGGGGCCCCGCGGGGGTCCTACAATGAGCAGTTCTTC
>TRBV18|TRBJ2-2|-|once
CASSPSSGNTGELFF
TGTGCCAGCTCACCATCCTCCGGGAACACCGGGGAGCTGTTTTTT
>TRBV28|TRBJ1-5|-|-
CASRRDGNQPQHF
TGTGCCAGCAGAAGGGATGGCAATCAGCCCCAGCATTTT
>TRBV14|TRBJ1-4|-|-
CASSQGAQVDRNEKLFF
TGTGCCAGCAGCCAAGGGGCACAGGTCGACCGGAATGAAAAACTGTTTTTT
>TRBV7-8|TRBJ2-3|TRBD2|-
CASSPKRGGTDTQYF
TGTGCCAGCAGTCCGAAACGGGGGGGCACAGATACGCAGTATTTT
>TRBV29-1|TRBJ1-5|-|-
CSVAGYNQPQHF
TGCAGCGTTGCTGGATACAATCAGCCCCAGCATTTT
>TRBV7-2|TRBJ1-1|-|-
CASSLGSYEAFF
TGTGCCAGCAGCTTAGGTAGCTATGAAGCTTTCTTT
>TRBV14|TRBJ2-2|-|-
CASSQDTHGITGELFF
TGTGCCAGCAGCCAAGATACCCACGGGATCACCGGGGAGCTGTTTTTT
>TRBV6-4|TRBJ2-1|-|-
CASGQSSYNEQFF
TGTGCCAGCGGGCAGAGCTCCTACAATGAGCAGTTCTTC
>TRBV28|TRBJ1-4|-|-
CASSPFSGNEKLFF
TGTGCCAGCAGTCCTTTCTCGGGAAATGAAAAACTGTTTTTT
>TRBV7-9|TRBJ2-3|TRBD1|-
CVARSKTGGEADTQYF
TGTGTCGCCCGGTCCAAGACAGGGGGCGAGGCAGATACGCAGTATTTT
>TRBV15|TRBJ1-5|-|-
CATSRDRTTYNQPQHF
TGTGCCACCAGCAGAGATCGGACAACCTACAATCAGCCCCAGCATTTT
>TRBV30|TRBJ2-3|-|once
CAWSGTGTDTQYF
TGTGCCTGGAGTGGCACAGGCACAGATACGCAGTATTTT
>TRBV9|TRBJ2-1|-|-
CASSVAPGHGVYEQFF
TGTGCCAGCAGCGTAGCTCCAGGGCATGGGGTTTATGAGCAGTTCTTC
>TRBV7-3|TRBJ1-2|-|-
CASSLYKADPYGYTF
TGTGCCAGCAGCTTATATAAGGCAGATCCCTATGGCTACACCTTC
>TRBV27|TRBJ1-1|-|-
CASNPHRVNTEAFF
TGTGCCAGCAACCCCCACAGGGTGAACACTGAAGCTTTCTTT
>TRBV15|TRBJ2-2|-|-
CATRGDGYTGELFF
TGTGCCACCAGGGGGGACGGGTACACCGGGGAGCTGTTTTTT
>TRBV28|TRBJ1-5|-|-
CASNTNSNQPQHF
TGTGCCAGCAATACCAATAGCAATCAGCCCCAGCATTTT
>TRBV20-1|TRBJ1-2|-|-
CSATLPGGAYGYTF
TGCAGTGCCACTCTACCTGGAGGGGCCTATGGCTACACCTTC
>TRBV5-4|TRBJ1-3|-|-
CASSPEPSGNTIYF
TGTGCCAGCAGCCCTGAACCCTCTGGAAACACCATATATTTT
>TRBV5-6|TRBJ2-5|TRBD1|once
CASSLGQGLGTQYF
TGTGCCAGCAGCTTGGGACAGGGTTTAGGGACCCAGTACTTC